This T cell receptor beta chain was observed in a study of post-analysis software for immune sequencing data. With V trimmed by 0 bases and J by 3 bases, 3 bases remained unmatched. The CDR3 is 16 residues long. The germline CDR1 and CDR2 sequences are MGHRA and YSYEKL. TCR beta cDNA libraries had unique molecular identifiers. Each CDR3 protein is one row after TCRdb ran MiXCR on the PCR reads. The data hold a few hundred thousand distinct CDR3 sequences, with under 40% observed a single time. The sample holds a few counts of this clonotype. The antigen is unknown. Overall study findings and caveats: Among four to six TRBV segments more frequent in patients than controls were TRBV5-6, TRBV5-1 and TRBV20-1.

This chain links TRBV4-1 with TRBJ2-7; 12 nucleotides match TRBD1. Input material: blood. The receptor comes from a girl aged 2-17 years with multiple sclerosis. CDR3 in amino acids: CASSQDGTGGLYEQYF. The CDR3 region has the DNA TGCGCCAGCAGCCAAGATGGGACAGGGGGCCTCTACGAGCAGTACTTC.